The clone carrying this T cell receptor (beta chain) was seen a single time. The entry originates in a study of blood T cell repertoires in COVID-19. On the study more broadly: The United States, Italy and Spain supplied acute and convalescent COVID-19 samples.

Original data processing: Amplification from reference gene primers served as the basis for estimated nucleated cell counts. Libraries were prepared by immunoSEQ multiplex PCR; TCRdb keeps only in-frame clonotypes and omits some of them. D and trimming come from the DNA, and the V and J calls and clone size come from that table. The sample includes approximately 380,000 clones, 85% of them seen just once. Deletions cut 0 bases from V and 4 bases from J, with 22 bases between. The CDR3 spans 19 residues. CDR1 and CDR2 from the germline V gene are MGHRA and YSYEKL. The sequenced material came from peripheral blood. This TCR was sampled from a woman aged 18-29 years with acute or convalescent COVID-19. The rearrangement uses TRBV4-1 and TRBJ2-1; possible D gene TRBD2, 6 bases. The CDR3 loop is CASSQETGSPLARYNEQFF. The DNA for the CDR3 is TGCGCCAGCAGCCAAGAGACGGGCTCGCCCCTAGCGCGATACAATGAGCAGTTCTTC.